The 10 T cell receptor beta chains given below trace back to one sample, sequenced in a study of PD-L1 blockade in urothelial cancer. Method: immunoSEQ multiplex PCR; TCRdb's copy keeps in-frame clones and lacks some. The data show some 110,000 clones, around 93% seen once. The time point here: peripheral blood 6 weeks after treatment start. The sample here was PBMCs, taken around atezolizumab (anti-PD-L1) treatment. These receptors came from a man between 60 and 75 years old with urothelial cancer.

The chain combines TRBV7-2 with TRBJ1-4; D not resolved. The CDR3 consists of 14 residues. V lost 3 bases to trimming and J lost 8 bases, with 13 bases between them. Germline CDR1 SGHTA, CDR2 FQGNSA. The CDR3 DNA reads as TGTGCCAGCAGCTTTCGGGGTTCGGGGGAAAAACTGTTTTTT. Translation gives CASSFRGSGEKLFF.

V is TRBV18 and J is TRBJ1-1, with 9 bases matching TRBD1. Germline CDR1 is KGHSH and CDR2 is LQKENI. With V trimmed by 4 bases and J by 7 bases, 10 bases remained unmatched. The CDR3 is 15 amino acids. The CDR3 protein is CASSRTTGGLYEAFF. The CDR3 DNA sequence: TGTGCCAGCTCACGAACGACAGGGGGTTTATATGAAGCTTTCTTT. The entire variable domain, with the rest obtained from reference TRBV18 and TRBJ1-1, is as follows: NAGVMQNPRHLVRRRGQEARLRCSPMKGHSHVYWYRQLPEEGLKFMVYLQKENIIDESGMPKERFSAEFPKEGPSILRIQQVVRGDSAAYFCASSRTTGGLYEAFFGQGTRLTVV.

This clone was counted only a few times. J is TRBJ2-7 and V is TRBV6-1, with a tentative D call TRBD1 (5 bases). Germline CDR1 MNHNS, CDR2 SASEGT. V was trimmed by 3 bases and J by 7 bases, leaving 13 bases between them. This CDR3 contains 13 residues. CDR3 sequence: CASSEVSGREQYF. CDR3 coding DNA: TGTGCCAGCAGTGAGGTGTCAGGGCGAGAGCAGTACTTC.

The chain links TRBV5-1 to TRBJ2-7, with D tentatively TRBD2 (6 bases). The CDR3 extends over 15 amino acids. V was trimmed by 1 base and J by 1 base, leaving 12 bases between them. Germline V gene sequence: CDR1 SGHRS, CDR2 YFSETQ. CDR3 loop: CASSLKAGPSYEQYF. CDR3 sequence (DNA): TGCGCCAGCAGCTTGAAGGCGGGGCCTTCCTACGAGCAGTACTTC.

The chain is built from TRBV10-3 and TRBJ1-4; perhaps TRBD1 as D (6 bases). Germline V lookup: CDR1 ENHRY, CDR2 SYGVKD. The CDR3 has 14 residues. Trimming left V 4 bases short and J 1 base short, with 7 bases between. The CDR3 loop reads CAISGQETNEKLFF. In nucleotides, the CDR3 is TGTGCCATCAGTGGACAGGAAACTAATGAAAAACTGTTTTTT.

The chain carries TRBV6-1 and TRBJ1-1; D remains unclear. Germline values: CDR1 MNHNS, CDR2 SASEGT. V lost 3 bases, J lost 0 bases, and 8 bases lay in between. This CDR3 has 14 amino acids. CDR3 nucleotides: TGTGCCAGCAGTGATGTGGCTCTGAACACTGAAGCTTTCTTT. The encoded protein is CASSDVALNTEAFF.

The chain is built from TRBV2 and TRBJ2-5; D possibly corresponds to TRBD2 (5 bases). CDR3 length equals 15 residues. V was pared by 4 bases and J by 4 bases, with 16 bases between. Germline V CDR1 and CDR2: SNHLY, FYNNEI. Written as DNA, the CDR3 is TGTGCCAGCAGTGGAGGGTCGTATGCGGTAGAGACCCAGTACTTC. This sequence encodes CASSGGSYAVETQYF.

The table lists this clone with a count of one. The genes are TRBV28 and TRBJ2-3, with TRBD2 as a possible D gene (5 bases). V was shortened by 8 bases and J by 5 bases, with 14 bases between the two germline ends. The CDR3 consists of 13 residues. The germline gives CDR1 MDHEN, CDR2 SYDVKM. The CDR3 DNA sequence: TGTGCCAGCGGACCGGGGTTTTTAGATACGCAGTATTTT. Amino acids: CASGPGFLDTQYF.

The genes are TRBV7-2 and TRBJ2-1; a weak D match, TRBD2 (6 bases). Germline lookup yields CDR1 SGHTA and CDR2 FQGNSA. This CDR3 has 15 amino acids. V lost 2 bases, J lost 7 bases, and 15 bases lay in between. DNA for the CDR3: TGTGCCAGCAGCTTACGGGATTCTCGGGGGAATGAGCAGTTCTTC. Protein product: CASSLRDSRGNEQFF.

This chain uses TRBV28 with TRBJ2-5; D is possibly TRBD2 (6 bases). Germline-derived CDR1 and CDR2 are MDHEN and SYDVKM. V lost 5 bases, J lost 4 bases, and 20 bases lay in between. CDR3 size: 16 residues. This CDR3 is CASSPDTTGGVETQYF. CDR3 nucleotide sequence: TGTGCCAGCAGTCCAGACACGACTGGAGGGGTAGAGACCCAGTACTTC. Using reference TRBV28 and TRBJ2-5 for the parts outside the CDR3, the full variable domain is DVKVTQSSRYLVKRTGEKVFLECVQDMDHENMFWYRQDPGLGLRLIYFSYDVKMKEKGDIPEGYSVSREKKERFSLILESASTNQTSMYLCASSPDTTGGVETQYFGPGTRLLVL.